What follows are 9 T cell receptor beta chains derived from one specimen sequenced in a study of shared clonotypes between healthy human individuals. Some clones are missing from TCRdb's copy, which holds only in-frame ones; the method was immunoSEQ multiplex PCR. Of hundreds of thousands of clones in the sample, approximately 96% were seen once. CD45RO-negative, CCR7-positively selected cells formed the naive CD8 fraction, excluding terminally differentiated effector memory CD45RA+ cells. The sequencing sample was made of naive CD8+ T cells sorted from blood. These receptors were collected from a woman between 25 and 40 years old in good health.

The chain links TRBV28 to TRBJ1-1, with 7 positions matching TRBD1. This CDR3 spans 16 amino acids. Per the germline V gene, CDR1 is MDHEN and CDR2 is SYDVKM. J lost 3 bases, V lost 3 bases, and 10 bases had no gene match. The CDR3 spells CASSFLRQGGDTEAFF. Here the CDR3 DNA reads TGTGCCAGCAGTTTCCTTCGACAGGGTGGTGACACTGAAGCTTTCTTT. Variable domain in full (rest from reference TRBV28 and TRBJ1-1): DVKVTQSSRYLVKRTGEKVFLECVQDMDHENMFWYRQDPGLGLRLIYFSYDVKMKEKGDIPEGYSVSREKKERFSLILESASTNQTSMYLCASSFLRQGGDTEAFFGQGTRLTVV.

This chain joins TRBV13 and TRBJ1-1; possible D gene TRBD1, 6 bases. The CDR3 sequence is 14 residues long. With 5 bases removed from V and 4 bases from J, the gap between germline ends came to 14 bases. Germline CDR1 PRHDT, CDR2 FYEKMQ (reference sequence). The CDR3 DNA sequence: TGTGCCAGCAGCAGTACAGGGATGGGCACTGAAGCTTTCTTT. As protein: CASSSTGMGTEAFF. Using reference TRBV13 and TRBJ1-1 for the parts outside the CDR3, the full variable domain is AAGVIQSPRHLIKEKRETATLKCYPIPRHDTVYWYQQGPGQDPQFLISFYEKMQSDKGSIPDRFSAQQFSDYHSELNMSSLELGDSALYFCASSSTGMGTEAFFGQGTRLTVV.

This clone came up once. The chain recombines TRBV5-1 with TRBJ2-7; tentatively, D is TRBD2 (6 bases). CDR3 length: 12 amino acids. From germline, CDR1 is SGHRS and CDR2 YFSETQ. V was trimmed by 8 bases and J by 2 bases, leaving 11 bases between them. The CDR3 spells CASSEGTYEQYF. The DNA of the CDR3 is TGCGCCAGTTCGGAGGGAACCTACGAGCAGTACTTC. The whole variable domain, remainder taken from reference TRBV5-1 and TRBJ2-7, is KAGVTQTPRYLIKTRGQQVTLSCSPISGHRSVSWYQQTPGQGLQFLFEYFSETQRNKGNFPGRFSGRQFSNSRSEMNVSTLELGDSALYLCASSEGTYEQYFGPGTRLTVT.

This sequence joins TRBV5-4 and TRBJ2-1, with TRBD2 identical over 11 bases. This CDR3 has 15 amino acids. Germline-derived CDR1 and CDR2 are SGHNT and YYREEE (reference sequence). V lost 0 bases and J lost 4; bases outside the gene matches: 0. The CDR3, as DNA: TGTGCCAGCAGCTTGGCTAGCGGGAGGTACAATGAGCAGTTCTTC. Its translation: CASSLASGRYNEQFF.

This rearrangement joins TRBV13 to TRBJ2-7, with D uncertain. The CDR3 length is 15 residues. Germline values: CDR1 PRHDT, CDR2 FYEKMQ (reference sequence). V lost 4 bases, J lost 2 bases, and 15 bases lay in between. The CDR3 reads CASSSHGSLTYEQYF. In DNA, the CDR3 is TGTGCCAGCAGCTCCCACGGGTCGCTGACCTACGAGCAGTACTTC.

DNA of the CDR3: TGTGCCAGCAGTTTCCCCCCCTTGGATGAGCAGTTCTTC. Amino acids: CASSFPPLDEQFF. The genes are TRBV27 and TRBJ2-1, with D unresolved. Germline V gene lookup returns CDR1 MNHEY and CDR2 SMNVEV (reference sequence). The V gene lost 3 bases and the J gene lost 8 bases, with 11 bases spanning the gap. This CDR3 comprises 13 residues.

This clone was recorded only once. The CDR3 region is CASSFLPPRPDTQYF. In DNA form, the CDR3 reads TGTGCCAGCAGCTTTTTGCCCCCCCGCCCAGATACGCAGTATTTT. The V call is TRBV11-2, the J call TRBJ2-3; D gene unclear. Germline V gives CDR1 SGHAT, CDR2 FQNNGV. Trimming took 3 bases from V and 4 from J, leaving 14 bases between them. This CDR3 is built from 15 residues.

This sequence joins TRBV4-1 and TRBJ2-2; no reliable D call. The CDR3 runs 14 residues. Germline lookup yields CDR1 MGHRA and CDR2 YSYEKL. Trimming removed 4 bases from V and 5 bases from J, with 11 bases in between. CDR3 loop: CASSPVGVTGELFF. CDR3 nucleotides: TGCGCCAGCAGCCCTGTGGGCGTTACCGGGGAGCTGTTTTTT.

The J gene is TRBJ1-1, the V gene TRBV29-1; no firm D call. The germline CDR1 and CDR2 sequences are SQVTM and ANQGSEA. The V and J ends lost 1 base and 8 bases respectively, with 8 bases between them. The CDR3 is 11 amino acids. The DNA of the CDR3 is TGCAGCGTTGAAGGGATAACAGAAGCTTTCTTT. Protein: CSVEGITEAFF.